Listed here are 14 T cell receptor beta chains from one sample, sequenced in a study of blood T cell repertoires in COVID-19. Assay used: immunoSEQ multiplex PCR; TCRdb lists only in-frame clones, some missing. Of a few hundred thousand clones listed, roughly 84% are singletons. Sequencing input: PBMCs or T cells enriched from blood (not recorded which). The receptors shown here come from a woman aged 40 to 50 who had recovered from COVID-19.

In its sample, this clone was seen once. The CDR3 sequence is CASSPGTLRAGELFF. In nucleotides, the CDR3 is TGCGCCAGCAGCCCCGGGACTCTCCGCGCCGGGGAGCTGTTTTTT. V is TRBV5-1 and J is TRBJ2-2, with D possibly matching TRBD2 (6 bases). The length of the CDR3 is 15 residues. Germline CDR1 is SGHRS and CDR2 is YFSETQ. V shed 4 bases and J shed 6 bases, with 16 bases lying between them. The full variable domain, its missing parts supplied by reference TRBV5-1 and TRBJ2-2, is KAGVTQTPRYLIKTRGQQVTLSCSPISGHRSVSWYQQTPGQGLQFLFEYFSETQRNKGNFPGRFSGRQFSNSRSEMNVSTLELGDSALYLCASSPGTLRAGELFFGEGSRLTVL.

J is TRBJ2-7 and V is TRBV23-1; D is possibly TRBD2 (7 bases). TRBV23-1 is treated as an ORF (open reading frame) with a function not yet certain. The CDR3 spans 14 residues. V was cut by 4 bases and J by 3 bases, with 13 bases left in between. The CDR3 DNA sequence: TGCGCCAGCAGTCGGTTGGGGGGGCTCTACGAGCAGTACGTC. Protein sequence: CASSRLGGLYEQYV.

The chain is built from TRBV5-1 and TRBJ2-3; D perhaps matches TRBD2 (5 bases). The germline gives CDR1 SGHRS, CDR2 YFSETQ. CDR3 length: 15 amino acids. Trimming left V 5 bases short and J 0 bases short, with 13 bases between. CDR3 nucleotides: TGCGCCAGCAGGCCCAGCGGATCTAGCACAGATACGCAGTATTTT. Translation: CASRPSGSSTDTQYF.

The J gene is TRBJ2-2, the V gene TRBV9; 7 nucleotides align to TRBD2. The CDR3 sequence is 15 residues long. The junction had 9 bases not matched to a gene; V was cut back by 3 bases and J by 7 bases. CDR1 and CDR2 (germline): SGDLS, YYNGEE. For the CDR3, the DNA is TGTGCCAGCAGCGCCGCCAGCGGGAATGGCGGGGAGCTGTTTTTT. The encoded protein is CASSAASGNGGELFF.

This clone was observed a few times. The DNA for the CDR3 is TGTGCCAGCAGTTACGAGAGGAATGAGCAGTTCTTC. Amino acids: CASSYERNEQFF. J is TRBJ2-1 and V is TRBV6-2 or TRBV6-3; D is undetermined. Deletions cut 2 bases from V and 7 bases from J, with 6 bases between. The CDR3 spans 12 residues. The germline CDR1 and CDR2 sequences are MNHEY and SVGEGT.

This clone has a handful of counts. The rearrangement links TRBV15 to TRBJ2-5; 7 nucleotides line up with TRBD2. This CDR3 is built from 15 residues. The V and J ends lost 6 bases and 5 bases, in that order; junction bases with no gene match: 12. CDR1 is LNHNV and CDR2 is YYDKDF in the germline V gene (reference sequence). As DNA, the CDR3 is TGTGCCACCAGTTCGGGAGGACCGGGTTCTGAGACCCAGTACTTC. Amino acid sequence: CATSSGGPGSETQYF.

V and J are TRBV7-2 and TRBJ2-5; D perhaps matches TRBD2 (6 bases). The CDR3 spans 14 residues. The V gene lost 0 bases and the J gene lost 5 bases, with 10 bases spanning the gap. Germline values: CDR1 SGHTA, CDR2 FQGNSA. The CDR3 loop reads CASSLAGGGETQYF. The CDR3 DNA reads TGTGCCAGCAGCTTAGCGGGAGGAGGGGAGACCCAGTACTTC.

The chain combines TRBV5-1 with TRBJ2-7; D is undetermined. The CDR3 consists of 13 residues. Germline-derived CDR1 and CDR2 are SGHRS and YFSETQ. Trimming left V 1 base short and J 4 bases short, with 9 bases between. CDR3: CASSLSPYYEQYV. DNA for the CDR3: TGCGCCAGCAGCTTGTCACCCTATTACGAGCAGTACGTC.

The gene calls are TRBV6-5 and TRBJ2-7; maybe TRBD2 (5 bases). Germline values: CDR1 MNHEY, CDR2 SVGAGI. Trimming left V 5 bases short and J 2 bases short, with 13 bases between. The CDR3 sequence is 14 residues long. The CDR3 nucleotides read TGTGCCAGCAGTCCAATAGGAGGCCCCTACGAGCAGTACGTC. Its translation is CASSPIGGPYEQYV.

The chain is built from TRBV5-1 and TRBJ1-1; maybe TRBD1 (6 bases). The CDR3 totals 15 residues. CDR1 SGHRS and CDR2 YFSETQ come from the germline V gene. V lost 4 bases to trimming and J lost 2 bases, with 15 bases between them. The CDR3 protein is CASSQWDISNTEAFF. The CDR3 bases are TGCGCCAGCAGCCAATGGGACATCTCCAACACTGAAGCTTTCTTT.

The chain has TRBV28 and TRBJ1-2, with D perhaps matching TRBD1 (5 bases). CDR1 and CDR2 from the germline V gene are MDHEN and SYDVKM. The germline V and J ends were trimmed by 7 bases and 7 bases, with 19 bases remaining between them. The CDR3 totals 14 residues. Written as DNA, the CDR3 is TGTGCCAGCATCCGCCCGGGGGGGAGAACTGGCTACACCTTC. Translation gives CASIRPGGRTGYTF.

This clone was picked up one time. The V gene is TRBV4-3, the J gene TRBJ1-1, with unresolved D. Germline loops: CDR1 LGHNA, CDR2 YSLEER. The CDR3 has 17 amino acids. V lost 0 bases to trimming and J lost 0 bases, with 14 bases between them. In DNA, the CDR3 is TGCGCCAGCAGCCAAGATTCCAGGAATGCACTGAACACTGAAGCTTTCTTT. Translation gives CASSQDSRNALNTEAFF.

The chain is built from TRBV6-5 and TRBJ1-4; 7 bases are shared with TRBD1. Germline V gives CDR1 MNHEY, CDR2 SVGAGI. The CDR3 sequence is 15 residues long. V gave up 4 bases and J gave up 4 bases; unmatched junction bases: 6. CDR3 bases: TGTGCCAGCAGTTCAGTCGACAGGGTTAATGAAAAACTGTTTTTT. Protein: CASSSVDRVNEKLFF.

The chain combines TRBV3-1 (or the pseudogene TRBV3-2) with TRBJ1-5, with D perhaps TRBD1 (6 bases). Germline CDR1 LGHDT, CDR2 YNNKEL (reference sequence). This CDR3 spans 14 amino acids. Trimming removed 2 bases from V and 7 bases from J, with 12 bases in between. The CDR3 region is CASSQRQGSQPQHF. The CDR3 nucleotides read TGTGCCAGCAGCCAAAGGCAGGGGTCCCAGCCCCAGCATTTT.